This T cell receptor beta chain was retrieved from a study of graft-versus-host responses after intestinal transplantation. Overall study: Grafts were multivisceral, liver-intestinal, or isolated intestinal. Study-level findings and limits: Investigators detected GvH clones in recipient marrow, with some emerging earlier in ileum or blood. Early post-transplant declines in HvG were associated with peak levels of circulating GvH clones. The study found high graft-versus-host to host-versus-graft clonal ratios in allografts of patients with graft-donor T cell macrochimerism.

Measured with immunoSEQ multiplex PCR; TCRdb has only the in-frame clones, and not every one. This table holds under 150,000 clones, approximately 92% found once. Germline trimming cut 4 bases from V and 2 bases from J; bases unmatched to any gene: 5. The germline CDR1 and CDR2 sequences are SGHRS and YFSETQ. This CDR3 has 14 amino acids. In the case of this clone: Its antigen remains unknown.

The sequences come from unstimulated CD4+ T cells sorted from spleen or lymph node cells, collected before intestinal transplant. The TCR comes from a human donor who received an intestinal transplant. This sequence joins TRBV5-1 and TRBJ2-7; 8 bases line up with TRBD1. DNA for the CDR3: TGCGCCAGCAGCGTCAACAGGGGGACCTACGAGCAGTACTTC. This gives the protein CASSVNRGTYEQYF. The full variable domain, rest sourced from reference TRBV5-1 and TRBJ2-7, is KAGVTQTPRYLIKTRGQQVTLSCSPISGHRSVSWYQQTPGQGLQFLFEYFSETQRNKGNFPGRFSGRQFSNSRSEMNVSTLELGDSALYLCASSVNRGTYEQYFGPGTRLTVT.